The 25 T cell receptor beta chains in this list originate from one sample, sequenced in a study of cytomegalovirus exposure and HLA in healthy donors (TCRdb year 2017). The library was made by the immunoSEQ multiplex PCR assay. Imported from immuneACCESS, the table was reduced by TCRdb to in-frame sequences with V and J called. These copies leave out some clones; in studies compared against another copy, an unresolved V gene accounts for under half, and the cause of the remainder is not known. This sample is represented by 150,000 to 200,000 clones; 86% of them were singletons. Approximately 7.7% of the sample is taken by the ten largest. Material: PBMCs. These receptors all stem from a man under 40 in good health and CMV-seropositive.

The chain uses TRBV6-4 and TRBJ2-3; 8 bases fit TRBD1. V lost 2 bases and J lost 4; bases outside the gene matches: 2. The germline gives CDR1 MRHNA, CDR2 SNTAGT. This CDR3 comprises 14 residues. In nucleotides, the CDR3 is TGTGCCAGCAGTGACACGACAGGGGCAGATACGCAGTATTTT. It yields the protein CASSDTTGADTQYF.

This clone was seen only once. V and J are TRBV7-2 and TRBJ2-2; possible D gene TRBD1, 6 bases. The CDR3 length is 17 residues. V lost 5 bases to trimming and J lost 4 bases, with 20 bases between them. Germline CDR1 reads SGHTA; CDR2 reads FQGNSA. CDR3 DNA: TGTGCCAGCAGCCAGCGACCCGTGGGGGCGGGCACCGGGGAGCTGTTTTTT. Residues: CASSQRPVGAGTGELFF. Filled out from reference TRBV7-2 and TRBJ2-2, the complete variable domain reads GAGVSQSPSNKVTEKGKDVELRCDPISGHTALYWYRQSLGQGLEFLIYFQGNSAPDKSGLPSDRFSAERTGGSVSTLTIQRTQQEDSAVYLCASSQRPVGAGTGELFFGEGSRLTVL.

The J gene is TRBJ2-7, the V gene TRBV6-5; D is undetermined. The CDR3 contains 16 residues. Germline V CDR1 and CDR2: MNHEY, SVGAGI. V dropped 2 bases and J dropped 0 bases, with 14 bases sitting between them. The CDR3 sequence: CASSYGPGSSSYEQYF. The CDR3 DNA follows: TGTGCCAGCAGTTACGGTCCGGGCTCGAGCTCCTACGAGCAGTACTTC.

The rearrangement uses TRBV4-3 and TRBJ1-5; D gene unclear. Germline V gene sequence: CDR1 LGHNA, CDR2 YSLEER. Trimming removed 3 bases at V and 5 bases at J, with 8 bases between. The CDR3 contains 13 residues. The CDR3 loop reads CASSQGRDQPQHF. CDR3 in DNA: TGCGCCAGCAGCCAGGGCCGGGATCAGCCCCAGCATTTT.

The chain's CDR3 is CASSQELGQGGQKLFF. In DNA, the CDR3 is TGTGCCAGCAGCCAAGAACTGGGACAGGGGGGGCAAAAACTGTTTTTT. The chain carries TRBV4-2 and TRBJ1-4; 11 positions match TRBD1. This CDR3 is built from 16 residues. Trimming at V came to 0 bases and at J to 9 bases, leaving 6 bases not matched to a gene. Germline values: CDR1 LGHNA, CDR2 YNFKEQ.

This clone was counted a few times. The gene calls are TRBV7-3 and TRBJ2-3; D possibly corresponds to TRBD2 (6 bases). V was pared by 5 bases and J by 7 bases, with 16 bases between. The CDR3 is 14 residues long. Germline CDR1 SGHTA, CDR2 FQGTGA. This chain's CDR3 is CASSGRDLPYTQYF. The CDR3 nucleotides read TGTGCCAGCAGCGGCCGGGACTTACCTTATACGCAGTATTTT.

The genes are TRBV28 and TRBJ2-1; 14 nucleotides match TRBD2. The ends lost 10 bases at V and 7 bases at J; junction bases unmatched: 6. CDR3 size: 14 residues. CDR1 is MDHEN and CDR2 is SYDVKM in the germline V gene. The CDR3 coding sequence is TGTGCCACCACGGGACTAGCGGGAGAAAATGAGCAGTTCTTC. Translating gives CATTGLAGENEQFF.

V usage is TRBV27 and J usage is TRBJ2-3, with TRBD2 identical over 10 bases. CDR3 size: 18 residues. The germline gives CDR1 MNHEY, CDR2 SMNVEV (reference sequence). V was clipped by 2 bases and J by 4 bases; unmatched bases: 12. CDR3 sequence: CASSLRLAGVISADTQYF. In DNA form, the CDR3 reads TGTGCCAGCAGTTTACGGCTAGCGGGGGTAATTTCAGCAGATACGCAGTATTTT.

J is TRBJ2-1 and V is TRBV5-1; 11 nucleotides match TRBD2. J lost 3 bases, V lost 4 bases, and 9 bases had no gene match. This CDR3 has 17 amino acids. Germline V gene lookup returns CDR1 SGHRS and CDR2 YFSETQ. The CDR3 sequence is CASSRIAGGPLYNEQFF. CDR3 nucleotide sequence: TGCGCCAGCAGCCGAATAGCGGGAGGGCCCCTCTACAATGAGCAGTTCTTC.

This clone has just a few counts. The rearrangement uses TRBV6-1 and TRBJ1-5; 8 bases match TRBD1. With V trimmed by 2 bases and J by 7 bases, 7 bases remained unmatched. Per the germline V gene, CDR1 is MNHNS and CDR2 is SASEGT. The CDR3 length is 15 residues. CDR3 nucleotides: TGTGCCAGCAGTGAAAGGCAGGGGGCGGGACAGCCCCAGCATTTT. This encodes CASSERQGAGQPQHF.

This chain connects TRBV6-5 to TRBJ1-5; tentative D call: TRBD1 (5 bases). The germline V and J ends were trimmed by 6 bases and 3 bases, with 12 bases remaining between them. The CDR3 runs 14 residues. The germline V gene has CDR1 MNHEY and CDR2 SVGAGI. The CDR3 bases are TGTGCCAGCAGGAACCAGGGTAACAATCAGCCCCAGCATTTT. It is translated as CASRNQGNNQPQHF.

The chain carries TRBV23-1 and TRBJ2-5; D not certain. TRBV23-1 is identified as an open reading frame with a role that is uncertain. V was clipped by 7 bases and J by 5 bases, with 11 bases between them. The CDR3 runs 12 residues. The CDR3 DNA reads TGCGCCAGCACCCAAAGATTGGAGACCCAGTACTTC. Its translation is CASTQRLETQYF.

The chain is built from TRBV5-1 and TRBJ2-5; no reliable D call. Deletions cut 0 bases from V and 5 bases from J, with 11 bases between. This CDR3 region has 14 residues. Germline loops: CDR1 SGHRS, CDR2 YFSETQ. The CDR3 DNA reads as TGCGCCAGCAGCTTGGGTCAGCCGAGCGAGACCCAGTACTTC. Protein sequence: CASSLGQPSETQYF.

The chain has TRBV7-9 and TRBJ1-5; D is unresolved. Trimming removed 6 bases from V and 3 bases from J, with 12 bases in between. The germline gives CDR1 SEHNR, CDR2 FQNEAQ (reference sequence). The CDR3 consists of 14 residues. CDR3 nucleotides: TGTGCCAGCAGGCCCTCGGGCTCCAATCAGCCCCAGCATTTT. It specifies CASRPSGSNQPQHF.

V gene TRBV29-1 combines with J gene TRBJ2-7, with D tentatively TRBD2 (6 bases). The CDR3 is 13 amino acids. Trimming removed 2 bases from V and 4 bases from J, with 12 bases in between. Per the germline V gene, CDR1 is SQVTM and CDR2 is ANQGSEA. Here the CDR3 reads CSVESGSTYEQYF. The DNA of the CDR3 is TGCAGCGTTGAATCCGGGAGTACGTACGAGCAGTACTTC.

This clone occurred once. The chain employs TRBV5-1 and TRBJ2-7; 9 nucleotides match TRBD2. The V and J ends lost 0 bases and 2 bases, in that order; junction bases with no gene match: 3. CDR1 SGHRS and CDR2 YFSETQ come from the germline V gene. The CDR3 runs to 15 residues. CDR3 region: CASSLAPSGTYEQYF. The CDR3 nucleotides are TGCGCCAGCAGCTTGGCCCCTAGCGGGACCTACGAGCAGTACTTC.

This clone was observed a handful of times. The chain uses TRBV4-1 and TRBJ1-5; D not certain. The V end was cut by 0 bases, the J end by 6 bases, with 6 bases between. The CDR3 loop spans 13 amino acids. From germline, CDR1 is MGHRA and CDR2 YSYEKL. In nucleotides, the CDR3 is TGCGCCAGCAGCCAAGAGTGGAGTCAGCCCCAGCATTTT. Translating gives CASSQEWSQPQHF.

The chain couples TRBV5-6 to TRBJ2-7, with unresolved D. The CDR3 loop spans 14 amino acids. V was trimmed by 4 bases and J by 2 bases, leaving 13 bases between them. Germline lookup yields CDR1 SGHDT and CDR2 YYEEEE. CDR3 loop: CASSPLGRTYEQYF. The CDR3, as DNA: TGTGCCAGCAGCCCATTAGGACGGACCTACGAGCAGTACTTC.

As to this clone: At one boundary the junction diverges from the germline segment, which might be a read error. The genes are TRBV7-7 and TRBJ2-3; TRBD2 is a possible D gene (6 bases). The CDR3 is 15 residues long. CDR1 and CDR2 (germline): SSHAT, FNYEAQ (reference sequence). The CDR3 region is CASSFGGTSTDTQYF. Written as DNA, the CDR3 is TGTGCTAGCAGCTTCGGAGGGACTAGCACAGATACGCAGTATTTT.

V and J are TRBV30 and TRBJ1-1; tentative D call: TRBD1 (5 bases). Trimming removed 2 bases from V and 4 bases from J, with 17 bases in between. CDR1 is GTSNPN, CDR2 SVGIG, per germline (reference sequence). The length of the CDR3 is 15 residues. CDR3 sequence (DNA): TGTGCCTGGAGTCTGCGTGGGGCCGGGGGCACTGAAGCTTTCTTT. Encoded protein: CAWSLRGAGGTEAFF.

The genes are TRBV25-1 and TRBJ2-5; 9 bases fit TRBD1. CDR3 length: 15 residues. The V and J ends lost 7 bases and 7 bases, in that order; junction bases with no gene match: 13. The germline V gene has CDR1 MGHDK and CDR2 SYGVNS. The CDR3 DNA reads as TGTGCCAGCACTCCCGAGGACAGGGGATTTGGGACCCAGTACTTC. It specifies CASTPEDRGFGTQYF.

This rearrangement joins TRBV19 to TRBJ1-2, with a tentative D call TRBD1 (5 bases). Germline CDR1 reads LNHDA; CDR2 reads SQIVND (reference sequence). The length of the CDR3 is 15 residues. V dropped 1 base and J dropped 3 bases, with 12 bases sitting between them. The CDR3 protein is CASSIARDGDYGYTF. In nucleotides, the CDR3 is TGTGCCAGTAGTATAGCTCGGGACGGGGACTATGGCTACACCTTC.

This clone has just one count. This chain uses TRBV19 with TRBJ1-6; D is unclear. The germline V and J ends were trimmed by 3 bases and 0 bases, with 6 bases remaining between them. Germline CDR1 reads LNHDA; CDR2 reads SQIVND (reference sequence). This CDR3 is built from 15 residues. The CDR3 bases are TGTGCCAGTAGTATTCGGAGCTCCTATAATTCACCCCTCCACTTT. Protein sequence: CASSIRSSYNSPLHF. The full variable domain, completed using reference TRBV19 and TRBJ1-6, is DGGITQSPKYLFRKEGQNVTLSCEQNLNHDAMYWYRQDPGQGLRLIYYSQIVNDFQKGDIAEGYSVSREKKESFPLTVTSAQKNPTAFYLCASSIRSSYNSPLHFGNGTRLTVT.

This chain connects TRBV13 to TRBJ1-2; TRBD1 aligns across 7 bases. Germline values: CDR1 PRHDT, CDR2 FYEKMQ (reference sequence). V lost 7 bases to trimming and J lost 2 bases; unmatched junction nucleotides: 4. This CDR3 has 13 amino acids. CDR3: CASTGGENYGYTF. CDR3 sequence (DNA): TGTGCCAGCACAGGGGGGGAAAACTATGGCTACACCTTC.

The V call is TRBV6-5, the J call TRBJ2-3; D gene unclear. Trimming cost V 8 bases and J 5 bases, with 11 bases left between them. CDR1 is MNHEY and CDR2 is SVGAGI in the germline V gene. CDR3 size: 12 residues. The CDR3 reads CASQASGDTQYF. CDR3 sequence (DNA): TGTGCCAGCCAGGCCAGTGGAGATACGCAGTATTTT.